A selection of T cell receptor beta chains follows, all from one sample in a study of CXCR3-negative and CXCR3-positive naive CD8 T cells. Reprocessing the 5' RACE reads, TCRdb reports a single entry for every CDR3 protein and omits DNA. This table lists around 56,000 distinct CDR3 sequences. The sequencing sample was made of naive CXCR3- CD8+ T cells from blood. These receptors originate from a human donor in good health. Some clones in this sample may be carry-over from other donors' samples. CDR3s include the opening cysteine and the closing phenylalanine or tryptophan. Fields, in order: clone size, J gene, V gene, CDR3 protein. Clone size is given for some rows only: seen once, a few or many times, or a class if the clone is expanded.

size: -
J: TRBJ2-1
V: TRBV6-2/TRBV6-3
CDR3: CASSYFREGPYNEQFF

size: -
J: TRBJ2-5
V: TRBV20-1
CDR3: CSASAAGRAGVQETQYF

size: -
J: TRBJ2-2
V: TRBV4-1
CDR3: CASRPGTGVTGELFF

size: -
J: TRBJ2-7
V: TRBV6-2/TRBV6-3
CDR3: CASTLLAGVTYEQYF

size: -
J: TRBJ2-5
V: TRBV6-6
CDR3: CASRQWGTSGGIETQYF

size: -
J: TRBJ2-1
V: TRBV7-3
CDR3: CASSSTSGVYNEQFF

size: -
J: TRBJ2-1
V: TRBV6-2/TRBV6-3
CDR3: CASSWNNEQFF

size: -
J: TRBJ2-5
V: TRBV27
CDR3: CASRARGVQETQYF

size: -
J: TRBJ2-7
V: TRBV9
CDR3: CASSVGEGYSYEQYF

size: -
J: TRBJ2-1
V: TRBV2
CDR3: CASRERTSGGEGNEQFF

size: -
J: TRBJ2-1
V: TRBV29-1
CDR3: CSGDRYNEQFF

size: medium-sized
J: TRBJ2-2
V: TRBV4-1
CDR3: CASSQVGGPVVTGELFF

size: -
J: TRBJ2-5
V: TRBV28
CDR3: CASSVRLAGEETQYF

size: -
J: TRBJ1-1
V: TRBV6-5
CDR3: CASSYGFQGNTEAFF

size: -
J: TRBJ2-7
V: TRBV7-9
CDR3: CASRGQNHEQYF

size: -
J: TRBJ1-4
V: TRBV29-1
CDR3: CSVIYSGDPNEKLFF

size: -
J: TRBJ2-7
V: TRBV4-3
CDR3: CASSQDAAAYEQYF

size: -
J: TRBJ2-1
V: TRBV2
CDR3: CASGRTGGLDEQFF

size: -
J: TRBJ2-5
V: TRBV25-1
CDR3: CASSERYREETQYF

size: -
J: TRBJ2-1
V: TRBV7-9
CDR3: CASSTGVNSYNEQFF

size: -
J: TRBJ2-7
V: TRBV6-5
CDR3: CATTSGSYEQYF

size: -
J: TRBJ1-4
V: TRBV29-1
CDR3: CSVEGQGANEKLFF

size: -
J: TRBJ2-3
V: TRBV28
CDR3: CASSFGSGAADTQYF

size: -
J: TRBJ2-7
V: TRBV6-2/TRBV6-3
CDR3: CASSVQFVDEQYF

size: -
J: TRBJ1-1
V: TRBV28
CDR3: CASSSSVNTEAFF

size: -
J: TRBJ2-1
V: TRBV30
CDR3: CAWSPGLSYNEQFF

size: -
J: TRBJ2-7
V: TRBV29-1
CDR3: CSVEVRGGNYEQYF

size: -
J: TRBJ2-5
V: TRBV7-9
CDR3: CASSLASRNPRYIQETQYF